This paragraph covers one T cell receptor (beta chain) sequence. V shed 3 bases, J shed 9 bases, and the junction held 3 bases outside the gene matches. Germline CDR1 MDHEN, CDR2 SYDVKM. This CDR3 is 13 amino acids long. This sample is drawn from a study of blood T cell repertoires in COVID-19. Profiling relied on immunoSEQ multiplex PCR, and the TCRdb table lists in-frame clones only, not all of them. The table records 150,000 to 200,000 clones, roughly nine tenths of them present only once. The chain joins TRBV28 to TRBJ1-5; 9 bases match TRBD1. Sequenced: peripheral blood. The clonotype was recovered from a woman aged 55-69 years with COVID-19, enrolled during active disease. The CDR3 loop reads CASSFTGGRPQHF. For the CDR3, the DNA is TGTGCCAGCAGTTTCACAGGGGGCCGGCCCCAGCATTTT.